Sequencing of this T cell receptor beta chain was carried out in a study of patients with pleural tuberculosis (dated by TCRdb to 2013 to 2014). The sequencer was an Illumina Genome Analyzer IIx. TCRdb redid the processing of the public reads, applying fastp at Q25 and MiXCR, and retained in-frame beta chains. Identical CDR3 protein sequences are pooled into one entry, listed with their most common genes and DNA. The sample yields around 50,000 distinct CDR3 sequences; less than 9.5% were counted once. The ten largest clones add up to roughly 17% of the sample. This clonotype occurred many times. What this receptor recognizes is not known. The sample holds no much larger clone one base away, and base qualities are not on file. From its cysteine to its phenylalanine, the CDR3 spans 15 amino acids. The entry retains the CDR3 DNA only, 45 bases that are in frame from base 1. The junction shows trimming of 4 bases on V and 11 bases on J, plus 20 bases between the germline ends. Via the germline V gene, CDR1 is SGHAT and CDR2 FQNNGV.

The V and J segments used are TRBV11-2 and TRBJ1-4; confidence is insufficient to name the D gene. The receptor comes from a human donor with pleural tuberculosis. The nucleotides read TGTGCCAGCAGCTCCCGGACGGATTTAATGAGGAAACTGTTTTTT. It encodes CASSSRTDLMRKLFF.